A single sample is the source of the 18 T cell receptor beta chains below, sequenced in a study of cytomegalovirus exposure and HLA in healthy donors. The PCR was carried out with 60 Vbeta primers and 13 Jbeta primers. Here immunoSEQ multiplex PCR was the method, and the copy in TCRdb shows in-frame clones only, minus some. The sample has 70,000 to 95,000 clones, 80% seen once. Sequenced input: PBMCs. The receptors were gathered from a man aged 18 to 30 in good health and CMV-seronegative.

This sequence joins TRBV7-6 and TRBJ1-4; D perhaps matches TRBD1 (6 bases). Germline V lookup: CDR1 SGHVS, CDR2 FNYEAQ. CDR3 size: 16 residues. V lost 2 bases to trimming and J lost 4 bases, with 14 bases between them. CDR3 coding DNA: TGTGCCAGCAGCTTACGGCGGACAGATCTTAATGAAAAACTGTTTTTT. As protein: CASSLRRTDLNEKLFF.

The chain carries TRBV18 and TRBJ1-1; D is undetermined. CDR3 length: 16 amino acids. V gave up 6 bases and J gave up 0 bases, with 17 bases separating them. In germline, CDR1 is KGHSH, CDR2 LQKENI. The DNA of the CDR3 is TGTGCCAGCTCCACGTCGGGCGGGTCCCTGAACACTGAAGCTTTCTTT. This codes for CASSTSGGSLNTEAFF.

V is TRBV7-6 and J is TRBJ2-7; D unclear. Germline assignment: CDR1 SGHVS and CDR2 FNYEAQ. The V gene lost 2 bases and the J gene lost 3 bases, with 8 bases spanning the gap. The CDR3 is 13 residues long. The chain's CDR3 is CASSLMGNYEQYF. The CDR3 DNA reads as TGTGCCAGCAGCTTAATGGGCAACTACGAGCAGTACTTC.

The chain joins TRBV6-5 to TRBJ2-2, with TRBD2 matching 8 bases. CDR1 and CDR2 (germline): MNHEY, SVGAGI. V shed 8 bases, J shed 0 bases, and the junction held 5 bases outside the gene matches. The CDR3 consists of 15 residues. The CDR3 DNA reads as TGTGCCAGCGGGGTCGGGGGGGCGAACACCGGGGAGCTGTTTTTT. Translating it yields CASGVGGANTGELFF.

V gene TRBV27 combines with J gene TRBJ2-1; maybe TRBD2 (7 bases). CDR1 is MNHEY and CDR2 is SMNVEV in the germline V gene (reference sequence). The CDR3 length is 15 residues. V was trimmed by 6 bases and J by 7 bases, leaving 19 bases between them. The CDR3 sequence is CASRNGGGRSNEQFF. For the CDR3, the DNA is TGTGCCAGCAGAAATGGGGGGGGCCGGAGTAATGAGCAGTTCTTC.

The chain recombines TRBV5-1 with TRBJ2-5, with TRBD2 matching 7 bases. Germline loops: CDR1 SGHRS, CDR2 YFSETQ. With 0 bases clipped from V and 2 bases from J, the junction kept 1 base outside the gene matches. The CDR3 is 14 residues long. The CDR3 bases are TGCGCCAGCAGCTTGGTTAGCGGGCAAGAGACCCAGTACTTC. Amino acids: CASSLVSGQETQYF.

The chain combines TRBV5-1 with TRBJ2-7, with TRBD2 matching 7 bases. V lost 3 bases and J lost 4; bases outside the gene matches: 16. The germline V gene encodes CDR1 SGHRS and CDR2 YFSETQ. There are 17 residues in the CDR3. The CDR3, as DNA: TGCGCCAGCAGCTCCCTCCCGGGACGGGAGGCTCATTACGAGCAGTACTTC. Translating it yields CASSSLPGREAHYEQYF.

The V and J genes are TRBV15 and TRBJ1-4, with D possibly TRBD1 on 5 matching bases. V was clipped by 9 bases and J by 4 bases, with 18 bases between them. Germline V CDR1 and CDR2: LNHNV, YYDKDF (reference sequence). CDR3 length: 15 amino acids. The CDR3 DNA reads TGTGCCACGCAAGTCTATTCTCAGGGTAATGAAAAACTGTTTTTT. This codes for CATQVYSQGNEKLFF.

The rearrangement joins TRBV7-9 to TRBJ1-3; D is uncertain. The CDR3 length is 14 residues. Deletions cut 5 bases from V and 0 bases from J, with 8 bases between. Per germline, CDR1 SEHNR and CDR2 FQNEAQ (reference sequence). CDR3 coding DNA: TGTGCCAGCAGCACAACGTTCTCTGGAAACACCATATATTTT. This gives the protein CASSTTFSGNTIYF.

The chain has TRBV6-5 and TRBJ1-5, with D perhaps TRBD1 (5 bases). V gave up 6 bases and J gave up 7 bases, with 10 bases separating them. The CDR3 is 12 residues long. The germline V gene encodes CDR1 MNHEY and CDR2 SVGAGI. CDR3 DNA sequence: TGTGCCAGCAGGCAGGGATACCAGCCCCAGCATTTT. This sequence encodes CASRQGYQPQHF.

The CDR3 nucleotides are TGTGCCAGCAGCTCAACCGACAGTTCAACCACCTACGAGCAGTACTTC. Its protein product is CASSSTDSSTTYEQYF. The V and J genes are TRBV13 and TRBJ2-5; TRBD1 might be the D (5 bases). With the DNA end fitting TRBJ2-7 better, the J assignment may be wrong. Germline V gene data show CDR1 as PRHDT and CDR2 as FYEKMQ (reference sequence). The CDR3 sequence is 16 residues long.

The CDR3 DNA reads as TGTGCCAGCCGAGAACAGGGGGCGATCACTGAAGCTTTCTTT. This sequence encodes CASREQGAITEAFF. V and J are TRBV6-6 and TRBJ1-1, with 9 nucleotides matching TRBD1. The V and J ends lost 8 bases and 4 bases, in that order; junction bases with no gene match: 8. The CDR3 totals 14 residues. Per germline, CDR1 MNHNY and CDR2 SVGAGI (reference sequence).

The rearrangement joins TRBV25-1 to TRBJ1-1; 9 bases map to TRBD1. Germline V lookup: CDR1 MGHDK, CDR2 SYGVNS. This CDR3 comprises 18 residues. Trimming removed 2 bases from V and 5 bases from J; junction bases left unmatched: 15. The CDR3 DNA sequence: TGTGCCAGCAGTGAAGCGAGAACAGGGGGCTGGGGGATAACTGAAGCTTTCTTT. This sequence encodes CASSEARTGGWGITEAFF. Filled out from reference TRBV25-1 and TRBJ1-1, the complete variable domain reads EADIYQTPRYLVIGTGKKITLECSQTMGHDKMYWYQQDPGMELHLIHYSYGVNSTEKGDLSSESTVSRIRTEHFPLTLESARPSHTSQYLCASSEARTGGWGITEAFFGQGTRLTVV.

This chain joins TRBV6-5 and TRBJ2-5; a possible D gene is TRBD1 (6 bases). This CDR3 region has 14 residues. V shed 6 bases and J shed 11 bases, with 22 bases lying between them. Germline CDR1 and CDR2: MNHEY and SVGAGI. The CDR3 sequence is CASRREWTVREQYF. Written as DNA, the CDR3 is TGTGCCAGCAGACGAGAGTGGACAGTCCGAGAGCAGTACTTC.

The V gene is TRBV4-2, the J gene TRBJ1-2; D possibly corresponds to TRBD1 (6 bases). Germline V gene lookup returns CDR1 LGHNA and CDR2 YNFKEQ. The CDR3 length is 15 residues. V lost 0 bases and J lost 5, with 13 bases in between. CDR3 protein: CASSQEDRTPYGYTF. For the CDR3, the DNA is TGTGCCAGCAGCCAAGAAGACAGGACGCCTTATGGCTACACCTTC.

The sample holds one count of this clone. The chain recombines TRBV9 with TRBJ1-2; D remains unclear. This CDR3 is built from 12 residues. CDR1 SGDLS and CDR2 YYNGEE come from the germline V gene. V gave up 0 bases and J gave up 8 bases, with 8 bases separating them. The CDR3 region is CASSVEEGGYTF. In DNA, the CDR3 is TGTGCCAGCAGCGTAGAAGAGGGAGGCTACACCTTC.

The CDR3 DNA is TGTGCCAGTAGTATATCCCCTCCAGGGCTTATAGATGAGCAGTTCTTC. Its translation is CASSISPPGLIDEQFF. The chain links TRBV19 to TRBJ2-1; a weak D match, TRBD1 (5 bases). The CDR3 has 16 amino acids. Trimming cost V 2 bases and J 8 bases, with 19 bases left between them. CDR1 and CDR2 from the germline V gene are LNHDA and SQIVND (reference sequence).

The genes are TRBV9 and TRBJ1-1, with TRBD1 matching over 10 bases. V lost 3 bases to trimming and J lost 0 bases; unmatched junction nucleotides: 2. The CDR3 covers 15 residues. Germline V gene lookup returns CDR1 SGDLS and CDR2 YYNGEE. CDR3 protein: CASSATGGMNTEAFF. CDR3 DNA sequence: TGTGCCAGCAGCGCGACAGGGGGCATGAACACTGAAGCTTTCTTT. Looking up the rest from reference TRBV9 and TRBJ1-1 gives the full variable domain: DSGVTQTPKHLITATGQRVTLRCSPRSGDLSVYWYQQSLDQGLQFLIQYYNGEERAKGNILERFSAQQFPDLHSELNLSSLELGDSALYFCASSATGGMNTEAFFGQGTRLTVV.